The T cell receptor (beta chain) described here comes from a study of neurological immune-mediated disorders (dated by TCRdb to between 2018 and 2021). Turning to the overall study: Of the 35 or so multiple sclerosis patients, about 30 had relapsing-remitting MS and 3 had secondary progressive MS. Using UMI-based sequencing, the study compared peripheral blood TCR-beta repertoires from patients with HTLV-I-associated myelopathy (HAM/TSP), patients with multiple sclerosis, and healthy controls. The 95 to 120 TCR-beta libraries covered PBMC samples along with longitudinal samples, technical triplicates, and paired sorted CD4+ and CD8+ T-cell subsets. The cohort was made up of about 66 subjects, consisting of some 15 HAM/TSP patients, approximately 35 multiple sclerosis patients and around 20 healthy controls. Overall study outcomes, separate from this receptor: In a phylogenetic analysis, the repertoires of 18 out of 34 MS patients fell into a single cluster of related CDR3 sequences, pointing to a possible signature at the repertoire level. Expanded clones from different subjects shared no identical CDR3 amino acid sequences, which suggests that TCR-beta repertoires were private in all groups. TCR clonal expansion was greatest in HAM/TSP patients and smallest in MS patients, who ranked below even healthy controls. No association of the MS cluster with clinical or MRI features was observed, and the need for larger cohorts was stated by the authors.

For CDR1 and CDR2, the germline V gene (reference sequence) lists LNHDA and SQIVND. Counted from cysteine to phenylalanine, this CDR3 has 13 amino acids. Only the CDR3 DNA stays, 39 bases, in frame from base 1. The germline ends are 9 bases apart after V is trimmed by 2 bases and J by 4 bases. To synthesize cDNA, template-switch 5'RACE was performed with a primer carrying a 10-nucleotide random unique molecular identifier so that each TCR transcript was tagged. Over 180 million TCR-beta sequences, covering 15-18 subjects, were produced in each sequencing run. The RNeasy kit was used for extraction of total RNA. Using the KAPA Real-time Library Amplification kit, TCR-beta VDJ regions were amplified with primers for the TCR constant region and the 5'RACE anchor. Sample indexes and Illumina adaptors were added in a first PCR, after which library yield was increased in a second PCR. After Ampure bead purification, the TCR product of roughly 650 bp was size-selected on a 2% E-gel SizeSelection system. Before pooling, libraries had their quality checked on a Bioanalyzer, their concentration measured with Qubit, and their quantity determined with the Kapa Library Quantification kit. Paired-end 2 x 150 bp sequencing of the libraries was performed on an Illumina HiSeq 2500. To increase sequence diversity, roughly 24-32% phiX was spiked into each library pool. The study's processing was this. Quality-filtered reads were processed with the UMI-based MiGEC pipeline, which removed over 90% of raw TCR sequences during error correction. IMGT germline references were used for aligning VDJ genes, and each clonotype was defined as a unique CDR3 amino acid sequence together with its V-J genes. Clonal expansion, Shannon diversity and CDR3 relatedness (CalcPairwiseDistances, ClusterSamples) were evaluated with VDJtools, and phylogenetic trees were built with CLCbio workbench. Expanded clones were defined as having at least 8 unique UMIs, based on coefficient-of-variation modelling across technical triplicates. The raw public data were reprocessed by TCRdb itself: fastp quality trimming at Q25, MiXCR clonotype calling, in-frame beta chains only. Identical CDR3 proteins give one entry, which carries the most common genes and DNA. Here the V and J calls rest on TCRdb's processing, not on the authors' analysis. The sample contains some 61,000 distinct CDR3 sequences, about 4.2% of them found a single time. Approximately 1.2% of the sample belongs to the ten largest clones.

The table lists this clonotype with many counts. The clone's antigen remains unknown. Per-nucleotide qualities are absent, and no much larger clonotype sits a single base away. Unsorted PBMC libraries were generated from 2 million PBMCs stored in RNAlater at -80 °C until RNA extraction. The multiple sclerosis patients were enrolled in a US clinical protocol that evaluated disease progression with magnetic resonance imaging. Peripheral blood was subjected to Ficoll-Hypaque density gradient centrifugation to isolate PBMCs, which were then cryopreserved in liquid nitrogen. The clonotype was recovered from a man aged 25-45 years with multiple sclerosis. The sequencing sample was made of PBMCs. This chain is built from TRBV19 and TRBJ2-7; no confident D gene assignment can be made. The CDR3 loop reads CASSISPEYEQYF. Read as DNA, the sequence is TGTGCCAGTAGTATATCCCCTGAGTACGAGCAGTACTTC.